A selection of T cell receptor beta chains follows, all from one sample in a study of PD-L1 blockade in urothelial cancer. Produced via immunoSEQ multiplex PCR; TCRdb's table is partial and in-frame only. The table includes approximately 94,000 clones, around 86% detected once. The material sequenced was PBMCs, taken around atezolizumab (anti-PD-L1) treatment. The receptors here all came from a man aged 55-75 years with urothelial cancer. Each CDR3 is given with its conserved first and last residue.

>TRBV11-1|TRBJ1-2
CASSGQGVYGYTF
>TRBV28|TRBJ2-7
CASSLGSETVTREQYF
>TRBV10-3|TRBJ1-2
CAISPTGYGYTF
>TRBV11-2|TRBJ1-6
CASSLGQGNNSPLHF
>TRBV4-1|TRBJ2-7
CASSQDPSGNLEQYF
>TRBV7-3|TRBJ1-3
CASSPTGGPGNTIYF
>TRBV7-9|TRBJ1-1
CASSFTTDNTEAFF
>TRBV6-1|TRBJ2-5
CASRRDYLQETQYF
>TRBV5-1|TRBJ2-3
CASSLAGWPDTQYF
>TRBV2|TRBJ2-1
CASSDPRYNEQFF
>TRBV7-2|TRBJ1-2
CASSSRGGVDYGYTF
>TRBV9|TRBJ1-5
CASSARGSGQPQHF
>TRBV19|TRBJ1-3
CASMGRGDSGNTIYF
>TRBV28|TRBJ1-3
CASSHGTTGEAGNTIYF
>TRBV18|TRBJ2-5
CASSPMAGGLQETQYF
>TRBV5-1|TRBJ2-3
CASSLEGTSGTDTQYF
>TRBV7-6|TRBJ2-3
CASSAVLPEAQYF
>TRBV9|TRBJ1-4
CASSPRGAANEKLFF
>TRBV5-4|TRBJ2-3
CASSLGLAGTDTQYF
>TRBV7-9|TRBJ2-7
CASSYGLASEQYF
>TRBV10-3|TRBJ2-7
CAIRTSGGVAEQYF
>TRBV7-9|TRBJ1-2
CASTPDRENYGYTF
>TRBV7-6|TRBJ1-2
CASSVGQGGYGYTF
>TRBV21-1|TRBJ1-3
CAITGTGNTIYF
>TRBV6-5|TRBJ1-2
CASSWLTGDYGYTF
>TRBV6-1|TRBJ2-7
CASSESGQGAYEQYF
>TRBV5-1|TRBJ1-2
CASSLGTGGGYTF
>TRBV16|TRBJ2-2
CASRMGQTTGELFF
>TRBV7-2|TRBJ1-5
CASSLQGNQPQHF
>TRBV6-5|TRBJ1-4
CASSYTGRETNEKLFF
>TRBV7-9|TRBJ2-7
CASSPGQGVKQYF